Described below is a single T cell receptor (beta chain) sequence and its context. The data are from a study of shared clonotypes between healthy human individuals. About the research overall: Per-donor plates numbered three CD4 naive, three CD4 memory, two CD8 naive and one CD8 memory.

Produced via immunoSEQ multiplex PCR; TCRdb's table is partial and in-frame only. The sample includes about 1 million clones, approximately 68% seen only once; the top ten take about 1.5%. The clonotype originates from a man younger than 35 in good health. Sequences were obtained from memory CD4+ T cells sorted from blood. Subset defined: CD45RA-negative fraction.

The CDR3 DNA is TGCGCCAGCTTTGGACAGGGGAATGACCATGAAGCTTTCTTT. Its translation: CASFGQGNDHEAFF. The chain is built from TRBV10-1 and TRBJ1-1; 9 positions agree with TRBD1. V was pared by 8 bases and J by 7 bases, with 11 bases of the junction left unmatched. The V gene's germline CDR1 is WNHNN and CDR2 SYGVQD (reference sequence). This CDR3 comprises 14 residues.